This record concerns one TCR beta chain sequence. The antigen remains undetermined. This sample was taken from a study of T cell responses to AZD1222 COVID-19 vaccine. Here immunoSEQ multiplex PCR was the method, and the copy in TCRdb shows in-frame clones only, minus some. Of more than 120,000 clones in the sample, 86% were seen once. Study results and limitations: Clonal diversity was possibly underestimated, and white British individuals and females predominated among donors.

CDR3 length equals 16 residues. Germline V gene lookup returns CDR1 SEHNR and CDR2 FQNEAQ (reference sequence). Deletions cut 2 bases from V and 6 bases from J, with 17 bases between. The chain employs TRBV7-9 and TRBJ2-1; either TRBD1 or TRBD2 may fit D (5 bases each). The clonotype comes from an adult who received the AZD1222 COVID-19 vaccine. This sample comprised peripheral blood, obtained 28 days after the second AZD1222 dose. The CDR3 loop is CASSLNQGGPSNEQFF. DNA of the CDR3: TGTGCCAGCAGCTTAAATCAGGGCGGGCCCTCCAATGAGCAGTTCTTC.